This T cell receptor (beta chain) is drawn from a study of T cell responses to AZD1222 COVID-19 vaccine. Study findings and constraints: The study identified only five to seven AZD1222 recipients as seropositive at baseline.

The protocol was immunoSEQ multiplex PCR, while the TCRdb copy is restricted to in-frame clones and leaves out a portion. The table records about 120,000 clones, 88% of them present only once. With respect to this clone: No antigen is known for it. Distinct nucleotide sequences in the sample also encode this CDR3.

Deletions cut 10 bases from V and 5 bases from J, with 20 bases between. Germline V gene data show CDR1 as KGHDR and CDR2 as SFDVKD. This CDR3 has 14 residues. The chain couples TRBV24-1 to TRBJ2-7, with D uncertain. The TCR was taken from an adult in good health. This specimen consisted of peripheral blood, obtained on day 0 of MenACWY control vaccination. The CDR3, as DNA: TGTGCCACTGGCCCATGCGTAGTAGGTAACGAGCAGTACTTC. It codes for CATGPCVVGNEQYF.